The present entry profiles one TCR beta chain with its context. This specimen belongs to a study of technical replicates of blood from a few donors. Germline V gene lookup returns CDR1 SGHDT and CDR2 YYEEEE. The CDR3 length is 16 residues. Trimming took off 0 bases at V and 4 bases at J, with 16 bases between the two ends. TCRdb's table, derived via immunoSEQ multiplex PCR, lists solely in-frame clones and lacks some. The table shows around 78,000 clones, with 94% occurring only once. The sequenced material came from T cells isolated from PBMCs. This TCR came from a human donor in good health. This chain links TRBV5-6 with TRBJ1-2; a weak D match, TRBD1 (5 bases). CDR3 in DNA: TGTGCCAGCAGCTTGGGGACAACTCCTGGGATCTATGGCTACACCTTC. Protein sequence: CASSLGTTPGIYGYTF.